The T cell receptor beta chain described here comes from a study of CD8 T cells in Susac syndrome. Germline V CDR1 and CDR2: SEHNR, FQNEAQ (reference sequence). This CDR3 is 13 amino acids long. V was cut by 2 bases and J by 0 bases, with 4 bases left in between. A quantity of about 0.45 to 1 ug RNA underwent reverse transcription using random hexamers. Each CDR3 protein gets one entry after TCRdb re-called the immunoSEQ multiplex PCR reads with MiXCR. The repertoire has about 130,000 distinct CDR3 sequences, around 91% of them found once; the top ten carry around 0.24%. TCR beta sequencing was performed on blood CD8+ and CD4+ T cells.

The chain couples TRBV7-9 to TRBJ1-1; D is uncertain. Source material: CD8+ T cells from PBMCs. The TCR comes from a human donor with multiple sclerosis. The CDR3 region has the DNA TGTGCCAGCAGCTTATTGATGAACACTGAAGCTTTCTTT. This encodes CASSLLMNTEAFF.